The 29 T cell receptor beta chains reported below all come from one sample, sequenced in a study of tumor-infiltrating lymphocytes in oesophageal squamous cell carcinoma. MiXCR, applied by TCRdb to the PCR reads, yields one record per CDR3 protein. Of 15,000 or so distinct CDR3 sequences listed, about 50% are singletons. The sequenced sample consisted of normal esophageal tissue next to the tumor. Receptors were obtained from a female donor with esophageal squamous cell carcinoma.

The chain has TRBV5-6 and TRBJ2-1; 11 bases are a match to TRBD2. V lost 4 bases and J lost 2; bases outside the gene matches: 5. This CDR3 contains 16 residues. Germline V lookup: CDR1 SGHDT, CDR2 YYEEEE. The CDR3 here is CASSILAGVPYNEQFF. The CDR3 DNA follows: TGTGCCAGCAGCATACTAGCGGGAGTACCCTACAATGAGCAGTTCTTC.

This clonotype is medium-sized within its sample. The DNA is omitted, as the CDR3 cannot be located on it reliably, and the CDR3 follows TCRdb's listing. The chain couples TRBV7-5 to TRBJ1-1; the D call in the table, TRBD1, was not verified against the DNA. TRBV7-5 is listed as a pseudogene. The CDR3 region is 20 residues in length, termini included. This CDR3 is CISVPEAKPRQSGSNTEAFF.

This clonotype came up many times. The chain has TRBV7-8 and TRBJ1-6; no clear D. V was cut by 5 bases and J by 8 bases, with 10 bases left in between. The germline V gene has CDR1 SGHVS and CDR2 FQNEAQ. The CDR3 totals 13 residues. As DNA, the CDR3 is TGTGCCAGCAGCCCGCTGGATTATTCACCCCTCCACTTT. Translated: CASSPLDYSPLHF.

V is TRBV7-6 and J is TRBJ2-7; D is possibly TRBD1 (6 bases). The DNA end favors TRBJ2-5, so the J call may be wrong. Germline CDR1 and CDR2: SGHVS and FNYEAQ. This CDR3 has 15 residues. The DNA for the CDR3 is TGTGCCAGCAGCTTAGTTACGACAGGCCAAGAGACCCAGTACTTC. Amino acid sequence: CASSLVTTGQETQYF.

This clonotype came up a few times. This may be a read error, as it is one base from a much larger clone. The chain uses TRBV28 and TRBJ2-7; 13 nucleotides match TRBD2. The J call could be wrong; TRBJ2-1 is a better fit for the DNA end. The CDR3 contains 15 residues. Germline V gives CDR1 MDHEN, CDR2 SYDVKM. The DNA for the CDR3 is TGTGCCAGCAGTTTAGGACTAGCGGGAGCCTACGAGCAGTTCTTC. Its protein product is CASSLGLAGAYEQFF.

This clonotype was found many times. The CDR3 reads CASSYSTGPYEQYF. The DNA for the CDR3 is TGTGCCAGCAGTTACTCGACGGGTCCCTACGAGCAGTACTTC. The chain links TRBV6-2 or TRBV6-3 to TRBJ2-7; D unresolved. The CDR3 consists of 14 residues. V shed 0 bases and J shed 2 bases, with 8 bases lying between them. The germline gives CDR1 MNHEY, CDR2 SVGEGT.

There are a few counts of this clonotype. J is TRBJ1-5 and V is TRBV27; TRBD1 matches 7 bases. Germline V gene lookup returns CDR1 MNHEY and CDR2 SMNVEV (reference sequence). The CDR3 length is 15 residues. The V segment lost 2 bases and the J segment 9 bases; nucleotides outside the gene matches: 10. In DNA form, the CDR3 reads TGTGCCAGCAGTTTAGTCCCGACAGGGAAATCGCCCCAGCATTTT. It encodes CASSLVPTGKSPQHF.

Regarding this clonotype: The junction departs from the called germline gene at one end, perhaps through a read error. The J gene is TRBJ2-5, the V gene TRBV7-6; tentative D call: TRBD2 (5 bases). Germline V lookup: CDR1 SGHVS, CDR2 FNYEAQ. The CDR3 totals 13 residues. CDR3 DNA: TGTGCTAGCAGCTTCGCTGAGGGAGACAAGCAGTACTTC. Its translation is CASSFAEGDKQYF.

Sample share makes this clonotype medium-sized. The chain carries TRBV7-2 and TRBJ1-2; D unresolved. Germline V CDR1 and CDR2: SGHTA, FQGNSA. The V end was cut by 4 bases, the J end by 4 bases, with 13 bases between. There are 14 residues in the CDR3. CDR3 protein: CASSYPGRSYGYTF. The CDR3, as DNA: TGTGCCAGCAGCTATCCAGGCCGGTCCTATGGCTACACCTTC.

This clonotype is termed medium-sized. This may arise from a read error, as a much more abundant clone is one base away. This chain joins TRBV7-7 and TRBJ2-7; D is unclear. CDR1 SSHAT and CDR2 FNYEAQ come from the germline V gene (reference sequence). The CDR3 totals 13 residues. CDR3: CASSLESNNEQYF. The DNA of the CDR3 is TGTGCTAGCAGCTTAGAATCCAACAATGAGCAGTACTTC.

This clonotype was counted many times. This may be a read error, as it is one base from a much larger clone. V and J are TRBV7-2 and TRBJ2-5; possibly TRBD2 for D (5 bases). Trimming pared 5 bases from V and 11 bases from J, leaving 24 bases between. The CDR3 totals 15 residues. Germline CDR1 reads SGHTA; CDR2 reads FQGNSA. CDR3: CASSTPGGRYNEQYF. The CDR3 DNA follows: TGTGCCAGCAGCACCCCAGGCGGGCGGTACAATGAGCAGTACTTC.

This sequence joins TRBV6-5 and TRBJ1-4; a weak D match, TRBD1 (5 bases). CDR1 is MNHEY and CDR2 is SVGAGI in the germline V gene. V lost 5 bases to trimming and J lost 7 bases, with 20 bases between them. The CDR3 extends over 16 amino acids. CDR3 loop: CASSEGGGVGGEKLFF. The CDR3 nucleotides are TGTGCCAGCAGTGAAGGAGGTGGGGTCGGGGGTGAAAAACTGTTTTTT.

The rearrangement uses TRBV7-2 and TRBJ2-1; D perhaps matches TRBD1 (6 bases). The CDR3 covers 14 residues. The germline gives CDR1 SGHTA, CDR2 FQGNSA. Trimming took 5 bases from V and 8 from J, leaving 16 bases between them. CDR3 coding DNA: TGTGCCAGCAGCCGCGGAAATTCAGGGGATGAGCAGTTCTTC. Amino acid sequence: CASSRGNSGDEQFF.

This clonotype has only one observation. Sequence at one end of the junction differs from germline and may be a read error. As DNA, the CDR3 is TGTGCCAGCAGTGAAGCGACCCGCCTAGGCAATCGGCCCCAGCATTTT. This gives the protein CASSEATRLGNRPQHF. The gene calls are TRBV6-1 and TRBJ1-5, with no clear D. Germline loops: CDR1 MNHNS, CDR2 SASEGT. The CDR3 length is 16 residues.

In its sample, this clonotype ranks as large. This chain joins TRBV7-2 and TRBJ2-1, with 11 bases matching TRBD2. Trimming removed 5 bases from V and 6 bases from J; junction bases left unmatched: 3. Germline V gene data show CDR1 as SGHTA and CDR2 as FQGNSA. CDR3 size: 14 residues. The CDR3 protein is CASSRGLAGNEQFF. As DNA, the CDR3 is TGTGCCAGCAGCCGAGGACTAGCGGGCAATGAGCAGTTCTTC.

This rearrangement joins TRBV5-1 to TRBJ1-2, with 8 bases that match TRBD1. There are 15 residues in the CDR3. Losses at the gene ends were 4 bases for V and 3 bases for J; bases not matched to a gene: 8. The germline V gene has CDR1 SGHRS and CDR2 YFSETQ. CDR3 loop: CASSPGQALHYGYTF. The CDR3, as DNA: TGCGCCAGCAGCCCGGGACAGGCCCTTCACTATGGCTACACCTTC. Full variable domain (rest looked up from reference TRBV5-1 and TRBJ1-2): KAGVTQTPRYLIKTRGQQVTLSCSPISGHRSVSWYQQTPGQGLQFLFEYFSETQRNKGNFPGRFSGRQFSNSRSEMNVSTLELGDSALYLCASSPGQALHYGYTFGSGTRLTVV.

The gene calls are TRBV7-6 and TRBJ2-3, with a tentative D call TRBD2 (6 bases). The J call may be incorrect, as the DNA end agrees better with TRBJ2-1. The germline V gene encodes CDR1 SGHVS and CDR2 FNYEAQ. CDR3 length: 13 residues. The DNA for the CDR3 is TGTGCCAGCAGCTCCGGGACTCACAATGAGCAGTTCTTC. Residues: CASSSGTHNEQFF.

The chain is built from TRBV7-2 and TRBJ2-3; D not resolved. The germline CDR1 and CDR2 sequences are SGHTA and FQGNSA. V lost 1 base and J lost 5, with 7 bases in between. CDR3 length equals 13 residues. The CDR3 reads CASSLVGRDTQYF. For the CDR3, the DNA is TGTGCCAGCAGCTTAGTCGGAAGAGATACGCAGTATTTT.

This clonotype was counted at least ten times. This chain uses TRBV6-1 with TRBJ2-5; 14 nucleotides match TRBD2. CDR3 length equals 16 residues. V lost 5 bases, J lost 5 bases, and 7 bases stayed unmatched. The germline gives CDR1 MNHNS, CDR2 SASEGT. The CDR3 DNA reads TGTGCCAGCAGTCGGACGACTAGCGGGAGGGGGGAGACCCAGTACTTC. Encoded protein: CASSRTTSGRGETQYF.

This clonotype was seen ten or more times. The chain joins TRBV5-1 to TRBJ1-1; unclear D gene. Germline CDR1 reads SGHRS; CDR2 reads YFSETQ. The CDR3 is 14 residues long. V was clipped by 0 bases and J by 0 bases, with 6 bases between them. The CDR3 DNA is TGCGCCAGCAGCTTGGTCAGCCTGAACACTGAAGCTTTCTTT. It yields the protein CASSLVSLNTEAFF.

On this clonotype itself: A read error is likely, as this CDR3 ends without the conserved phenylalanine or tryptophan. No DNA is shown, since the ends of the CDR3 on it are uncertain; the CDR3 is the one TCRdb lists. This sequence joins TRBV7-3 and TRBJ1-1. The germline V gene encodes CDR1 SGHTA and CDR2 FQGTGA. The CDR3 length equals 20 residues, ends included. The CDR3 loop is CASSLSGQRLYLPTSSTSGQ.

This chain uses TRBV7-2 with TRBJ2-1; D ambiguous. Trimming took off 8 bases at V and 8 bases at J, with 13 bases between the two ends. Germline values: CDR1 SGHTA, CDR2 FQGNSA. This CDR3 has 12 residues. The CDR3, as DNA: TGTGCCAGCTCTCACCCATTTCATGAGCAGTTCTTC. It yields the protein CASSHPFHEQFF.

The chain has TRBV11-3 and TRBJ2-1; D is ambiguous. CDR1 is SGHNT and CDR2 is YENEEA in the germline V gene. The CDR3 loop spans 13 amino acids. Trimming left V 6 bases short and J 5 bases short, with 11 bases between. CDR3 sequence: CASSGRSDNEQFF. CDR3 DNA sequence: TGTGCCAGCAGTGGCAGGAGTGACAATGAGCAGTTCTTC.

The table lists this clonotype with many counts. The chain joins TRBV10-3 to TRBJ1-1, with 7 bases lining up with TRBD1. Trimming took 10 bases from V and 3 from J; bases not matched to a gene: 11. The CDR3 extends over 14 amino acids. In germline, CDR1 is ENHRY, CDR2 SYGVKD. CDR3 coding DNA: TGTGCCACGGTCCCAGGGGGGCAGCACACTGAAGCTTTCTTT. Amino acid sequence: CATVPGGQHTEAFF.

The chain is built from TRBV12-3 or TRBV12-4 and TRBJ2-7, with D possibly TRBD2 on 6 matching bases. The J call may be faulty, since TRBJ2-5 better matches the DNA end. The CDR3 is 13 residues long. The CDR3 is CASNGGVLETQYF. The CDR3 DNA follows: TGTGCCAGCAACGGAGGGGTCTTAGAGACCCAGTACTTC.

On this clonotype itself: An end of the junction differs from the germline gene, which may be a read error. The rearrangement uses TRBV7-3 and TRBJ1-6, with D perhaps matching TRBD1 (6 bases). The CDR3 loop spans 15 amino acids. From germline, CDR1 is SGHTA and CDR2 FQGTGA. The CDR3 region is CASSPTGDKVDEQYF. CDR3 sequence (DNA): TGTGCCAGCAGCCCCACCGGGGACAAGGTCGACGAGCAGTACTTT.

The rearrangement uses TRBV11-1 and TRBJ2-3; D gene unclear. The germline V gene encodes CDR1 SGHAT and CDR2 FQDESV (reference sequence). V was clipped by 5 bases and J by 2 bases, with 5 bases between them. The CDR3 has 12 residues. Here the CDR3 reads CASSMFTDTQYF. The CDR3 DNA reads TGTGCCAGCAGCATGTTCACAGATACGCAGTATTTT.

This clonotype has just a few counts. V usage is TRBV20-1 and J usage is TRBJ2-1; 9 nucleotides agree with TRBD1. CDR3 length equals 15 residues. Trimming took 1 base from V and 5 from J; bases not matched to a gene: 6. Germline CDR1 is DFQATT and CDR2 is SNEGSKA (reference sequence). The CDR3 nucleotides read TGCAGTGCTAGAGGAGTGACAGGGGGGAACAATGAGCAGTTCTTC. Encoded protein: CSARGVTGGNNEQFF.

As to this clonotype: No conserved phenylalanine or tryptophan ends this CDR3, so it is likely a read error. No DNA is shown, since the ends of the CDR3 on it are uncertain; the CDR3 is the one TCRdb lists. This chain joins TRBV7-2 and TRBJ2-5; the table's TRBD2 call for D was not verified on the DNA. The CDR3 contains 17 residues when both ends are counted. Germline lookup yields CDR1 SGHTA and CDR2 FQGNSA. CDR3 sequence: CASSLVTGGRGEQFFGN.